This T cell receptor beta chain was sequenced for a study of T-cell reconstitution after alpha-beta-depleted transplantation in children. Unique molecular identifiers were built into the TCRbeta library. TCRdb redid the calling of the PCR reads with MiXCR, one entry per CDR3 protein. The sample contains about 870,000 distinct CDR3 sequences, around 17% of which appear only once. The germline gives CDR1 MGHRA, CDR2 YSYEKL. V was pared by 4 bases and J by 3 bases, with 10 bases of the junction left unmatched. CDR3 length: 16 residues. Points on this clonotype: The antigen is undetermined.

Findings and caveats of the study: The high TCRbeta diversity at day 60 in some patients came from surviving recipient T cells and thymic progenitors. It was reported that alpha-beta T cells came from several hundred expanded graft clones (about two months after transplant).

The sequence was obtained from a male patient between 5 and 17 years old who had a stem cell transplant for acute lymphoblastic leukemia, so the T cells may come from the graft donor. Sequencing used PBMCs, mostly from graft donor cells, obtained 360 days after TCRalphabeta/CD19-depleted stem cell transplant. The chain employs TRBV4-1 and TRBJ2-7; 9 nucleotides line up with TRBD2. The CDR3: CASSREQTSGYYEQYF. DNA of the CDR3: TGCGCCAGCAGCCGCGAACAGACTAGCGGTTACTACGAGCAGTACTTC.